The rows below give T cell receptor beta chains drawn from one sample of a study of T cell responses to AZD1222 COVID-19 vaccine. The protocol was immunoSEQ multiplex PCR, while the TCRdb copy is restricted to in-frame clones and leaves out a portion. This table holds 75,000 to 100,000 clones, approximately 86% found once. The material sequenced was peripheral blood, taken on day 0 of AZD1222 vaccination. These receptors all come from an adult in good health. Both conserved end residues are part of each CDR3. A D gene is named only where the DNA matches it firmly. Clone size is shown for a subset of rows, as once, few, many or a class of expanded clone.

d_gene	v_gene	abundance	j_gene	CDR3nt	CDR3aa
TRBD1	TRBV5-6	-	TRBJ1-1	TGTGCCAGCAGCTCCGGACAGGGATGGGACACTGAAGCTTTCTTT	CASSSGQGWDTEAFF
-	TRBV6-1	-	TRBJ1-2	TGTGCCAGCAGTGAAGCGTCAGGGAACTATGGCTACACCTTC	CASSEASGNYGYTF
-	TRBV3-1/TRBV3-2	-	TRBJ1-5	TGTGCCAGCAGCCTCAGGGGCAATCAGCCCCAGCATTTT	CASSLRGNQPQHF
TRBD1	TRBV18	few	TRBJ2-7	TGTGCCAGCTCACCGAGTCTGTCGGGACAGGGTCCCTACGAGCAGTACTTC	CASSPSLSGQGPYEQYF
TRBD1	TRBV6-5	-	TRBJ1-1	TGTGCCAGCAGTTCAACACAGGGGGCCACTGAAGCTTTCTTT	CASSSTQGATEAFF
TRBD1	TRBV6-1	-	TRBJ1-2	TGTGCCAGCAGTGAAGGACAGGGGGCGGGCGGCTACACCTTC	CASSEGQGAGGYTF
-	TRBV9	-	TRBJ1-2	TGTGCCAGCACCAGGGGTGACTATGGCTACACCTTC	CASTRGDYGYTF
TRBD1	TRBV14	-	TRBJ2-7	TGTGCCAGCAGCCACTTGACAGGGACCGAGCAGTACTTC	CASSHLTGTEQYF
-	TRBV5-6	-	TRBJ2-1	TGTGCCAGCAGCTTTACGGGAGATCCAAATGAGCAGTTCTTC	CASSFTGDPNEQFF
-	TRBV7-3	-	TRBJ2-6	TGTGCCAGCAGCCCCACCTTCTCTGGGGCCAACGTCCTGACTTTC	CASSPTFSGANVLTF
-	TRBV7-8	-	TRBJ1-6	TGTGCCAGCAGCTTAATTGGGGGCAGAGATTCACCCCTCCACTTT	CASSLIGGRDSPLHF
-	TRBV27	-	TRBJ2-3	TGTGCCAGCAGTCGGGGAGATACGCAGTATTTT	CASSRGDTQYF
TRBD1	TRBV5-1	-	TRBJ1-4	TGCGCCAGCAGCTTTTCCGGGACAGGGGCATCAACTAATGAAAAACTGTTTTTT	CASSFSGTGASTNEKLFF
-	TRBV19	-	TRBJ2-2	TGTGCCACACCTTCGAACACCGGGGAGCTGTTTTTT	CATPSNTGELFF
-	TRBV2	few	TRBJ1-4	TGTGCCAGCGAGGAGAGGAAAGAAAAACTGTTTTTT	CASEERKEKLFF
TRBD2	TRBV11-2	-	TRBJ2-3	TGTGCCAGCAGCTTAGGCGCTAGCGGGAATACAGATACGCAGTATTTT	CASSLGASGNTDTQYF
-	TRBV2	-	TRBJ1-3	TGTGCCAGCAGCTGGACTCCTGGAAACACCATATATTTT	CASSWTPGNTIYF
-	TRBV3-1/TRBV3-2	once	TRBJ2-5	TGTGCCAGCAGCGGGGGCCTACAAGAGACCCAGTACTTC	CASSGGLQETQYF
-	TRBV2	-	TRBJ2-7	TGTGCCAGCAGAGCCGACGTCTACGAGCAGTACTTC	CASRADVYEQYF
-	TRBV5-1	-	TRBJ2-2	TGCGCCAGCAGCGCCCCCAGGGGCCCCGGCTCCGGGGAGCTGTTTTTT	CASSAPRGPGSGELFF
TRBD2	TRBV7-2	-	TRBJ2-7	TGTGCCAGCAGTCGTAGCGGGAGGGCAGGCGGCGAGCAGTACTTC	CASSRSGRAGGEQYF
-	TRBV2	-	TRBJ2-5	TGTGCCAGCAGCCTCGGACGGGGAGAGACCCAGTACTTC	CASSLGRGETQYF
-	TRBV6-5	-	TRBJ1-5	TGTGCCAGCAGGGCGACTGGGGGGAGCAATCAGCCCCAGCATTTT	CASRATGGSNQPQHF
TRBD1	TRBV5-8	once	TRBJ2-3	TGTGCCAGCAGCTTGGGACAGGGGCCAGATACGCAGTATTTT	CASSLGQGPDTQYF
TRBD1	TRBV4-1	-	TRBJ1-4	TGCGCCAGCAGCCAAGGGGGACAGTTGCGGGAAAAACTGTTTTTT	CASSQGGQLREKLFF
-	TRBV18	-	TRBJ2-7	TGTGCCAGCTCAACCGGCGCACAGACCTACGAGCAGTACTTC	CASSTGAQTYEQYF
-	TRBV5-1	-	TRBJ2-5	TGCGCCAGCAGCTTGACGGCGACGGCCGAAGAGACCCAGTACTTC	CASSLTATAEETQYF
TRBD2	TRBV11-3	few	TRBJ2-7	TGTGCCAGCAGCTTAGGGGGTTGGACTAGCGGGAGTTACGAGCAGTACTTC	CASSLGGWTSGSYEQYF
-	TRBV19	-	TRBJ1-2	TGTGCCAGTAGTACGGGGACCTCTCTTCCTTATGGCTACACCTTC	CASSTGTSLPYGYTF
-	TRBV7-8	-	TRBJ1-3	TGTGCCAGCAGCTGGAGCGGGGGGGGCGGAAACACCATATATTTT	CASSWSGGGGNTIYF
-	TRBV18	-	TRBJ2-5	TGTGCCAGCTCAACTCGGACCGAGACGGCCCAGTACTTC	CASSTRTETAQYF
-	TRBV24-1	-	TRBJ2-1	TGTGCCACCAGTGATTACAATTACAATGAGCAGTTCTTC	CATSDYNYNEQFF
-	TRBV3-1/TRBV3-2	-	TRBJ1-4	TGTGCCAGCAGCCATCTGCGCGGGAATAATGAAAAACTGTTTTTT	CASSHLRGNNEKLFF
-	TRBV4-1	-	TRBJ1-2	TGCGCCAGGCCCTCGGGAGGTATTGACTATGGCTACACCTTC	CARPSGGIDYGYTF
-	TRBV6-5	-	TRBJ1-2	TGTGCCAGCAGTTACTCGTCCGGGGCTGCCGGCTACACCTTC	CASSYSSGAAGYTF
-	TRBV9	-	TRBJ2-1	TGTGCCAGCAGCGTAGGTTTGGCTAGCCTCTACAATGAGCAGTTCTTC	CASSVGLASLYNEQFF
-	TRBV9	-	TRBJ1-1	TGTGCCAGCAGCCCTCCGGGTTCGGAGATGAACACTGAAGCTTTCTTT	CASSPPGSEMNTEAFF
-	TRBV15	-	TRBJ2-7	TGTGCCACCAGCAGGGCACTAGTTGGGTCTCTCGAGCAGTACTTC	CATSRALVGSLEQYF
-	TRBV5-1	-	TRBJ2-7	TGCGCCAGCAGCTTCAACAGTTTATACGAGCAGTACTTC	CASSFNSLYEQYF
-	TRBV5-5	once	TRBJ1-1	TGTGCCAGCAGCGTAAAAACTGAAGCTTTCTTT	CASSVKTEAFF
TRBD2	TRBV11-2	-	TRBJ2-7	TGTGCCAGCAGCTTAAGGAGGGGACTAGGAAGCTCCTACGAGCAGTACTTC	CASSLRRGLGSSYEQYF
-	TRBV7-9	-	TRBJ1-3	TGTGCCAGCAGCGCGAGTGGAAACACCATATATTTT	CASSASGNTIYF
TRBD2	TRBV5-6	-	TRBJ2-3	TGTGCCAGCAGCTTGTCGCTAGCGGGATATTCGGGAGATACGCAGTATTTT	CASSLSLAGYSGDTQYF
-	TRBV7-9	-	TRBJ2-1	TGTGCCAGCCGCGGCGTGACCTACAATGAGCAGTTCTTC	CASRGVTYNEQFF
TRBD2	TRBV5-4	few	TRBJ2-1	TGTGCCAGCAGCCCTACTAGCGGGAGTTATGAGCAGTTCTTC	CASSPTSGSYEQFF
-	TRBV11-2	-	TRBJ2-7	TGTGCCAGCAGCTTCGCCTGGGACACATCCTACGAGCAGTACTTC	CASSFAWDTSYEQYF
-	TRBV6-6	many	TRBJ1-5	TGTGCCAGCAGAGGACAGCTCGGGCAGCCCCAGCATTTT	CASRGQLGQPQHF